This T cell receptor beta chain came from a study of cytomegalovirus exposure and HLA in healthy donors. In the study overall: Of the donors genotyped, 398 in all, about 82% fell in the Caucasian-associated ancestry cluster.

Study-level results: As a later analysis revealed, most CMV-associated TCR beta chains appeared HLA-restricted.

The CDR3 is 14 amino acids. Germline V gene sequence: CDR1 LNHDA, CDR2 SQIVND (reference sequence). With 6 bases removed from V and 11 bases from J, the gap between germline ends came to 22 bases. 60 Vbeta and 13 Jbeta primers were used in PCR. Assay: immunoSEQ multiplex PCR; the TCRdb copy retains only in-frame clones and omits some. The sample table sets out some 200,000 clones. Of note for this clone: The target antigen is unknown.

This rearrangement joins TRBV19 to TRBJ1-2; D remains unclear. The material sequenced was PBMCs. This clonotype originated in a boy aged 10-17 years in good health and CMV-seronegative. CDR3 region: CASSLMRPPGLYTF. DNA for the CDR3: TGTGCCAGTAGCCTTATGAGACCCCCGGGTCTGTACACCTTC.